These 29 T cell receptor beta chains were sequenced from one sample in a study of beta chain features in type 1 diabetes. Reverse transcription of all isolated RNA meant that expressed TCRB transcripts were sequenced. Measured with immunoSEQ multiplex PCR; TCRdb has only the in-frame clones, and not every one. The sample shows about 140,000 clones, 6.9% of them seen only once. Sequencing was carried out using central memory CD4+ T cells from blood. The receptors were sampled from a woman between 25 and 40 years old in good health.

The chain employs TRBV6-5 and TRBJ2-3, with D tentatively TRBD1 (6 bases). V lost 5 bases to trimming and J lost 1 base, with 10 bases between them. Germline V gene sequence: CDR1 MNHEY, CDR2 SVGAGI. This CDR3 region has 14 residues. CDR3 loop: CASSDRQGTDTQYF. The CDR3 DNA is TGTGCCAGCAGTGACAGACAGGGCACAGATACGCAGTATTTT.

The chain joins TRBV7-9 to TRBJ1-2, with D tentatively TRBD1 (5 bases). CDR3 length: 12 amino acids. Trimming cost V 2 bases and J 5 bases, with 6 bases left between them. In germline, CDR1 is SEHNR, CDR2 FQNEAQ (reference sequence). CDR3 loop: CASSLTGYGYTF. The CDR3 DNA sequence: TGTGCCAGCAGCTTAACAGGTTATGGCTACACCTTC.

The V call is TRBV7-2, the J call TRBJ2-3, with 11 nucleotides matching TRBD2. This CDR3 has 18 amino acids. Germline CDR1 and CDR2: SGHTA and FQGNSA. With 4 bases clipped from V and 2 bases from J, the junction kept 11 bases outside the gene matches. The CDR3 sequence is CASSSQRTSGSPTDTQYF. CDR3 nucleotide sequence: TGTGCCAGCAGCTCGCAAAGAACTAGCGGGAGCCCCACAGATACGCAGTATTTT.

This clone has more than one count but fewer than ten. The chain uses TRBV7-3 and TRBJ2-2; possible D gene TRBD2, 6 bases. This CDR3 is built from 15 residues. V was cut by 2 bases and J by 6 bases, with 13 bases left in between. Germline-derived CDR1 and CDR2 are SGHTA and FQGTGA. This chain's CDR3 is CASSLLGREAGELFF. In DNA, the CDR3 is TGTGCCAGCAGCTTATTGGGCAGGGAGGCCGGGGAGCTGTTTTTT.

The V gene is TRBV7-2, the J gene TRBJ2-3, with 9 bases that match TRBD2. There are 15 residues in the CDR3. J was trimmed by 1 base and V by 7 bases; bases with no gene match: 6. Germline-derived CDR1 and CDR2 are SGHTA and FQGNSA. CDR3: CASTASGTGTDTQYF. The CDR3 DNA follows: TGTGCCAGCACCGCTAGCGGGACGGGCACAGATACGCAGTATTTT.

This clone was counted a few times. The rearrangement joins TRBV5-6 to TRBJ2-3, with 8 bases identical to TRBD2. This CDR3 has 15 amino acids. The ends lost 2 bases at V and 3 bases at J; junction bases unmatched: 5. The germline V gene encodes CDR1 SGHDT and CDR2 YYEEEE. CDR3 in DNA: TGTGCCAGCAGCTTTAATAGCGGGACGACAGATACGCAGTATTTT. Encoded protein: CASSFNSGTTDTQYF.

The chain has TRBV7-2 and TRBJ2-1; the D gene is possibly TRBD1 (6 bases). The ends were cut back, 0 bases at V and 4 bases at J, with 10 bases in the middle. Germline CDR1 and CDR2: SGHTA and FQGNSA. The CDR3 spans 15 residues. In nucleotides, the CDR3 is TGTGCCAGCAGCTTAGCGTCAGGGGCGTACAATGAGCAGTTCTTC. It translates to CASSLASGAYNEQFF.

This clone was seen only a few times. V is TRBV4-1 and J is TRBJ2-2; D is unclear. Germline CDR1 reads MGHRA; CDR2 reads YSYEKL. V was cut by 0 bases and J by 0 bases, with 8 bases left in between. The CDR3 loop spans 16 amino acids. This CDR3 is CASSQDENSNTGELFF. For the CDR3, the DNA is TGCGCCAGCAGCCAAGACGAAAACTCGAACACCGGGGAGCTGTTTTTT.

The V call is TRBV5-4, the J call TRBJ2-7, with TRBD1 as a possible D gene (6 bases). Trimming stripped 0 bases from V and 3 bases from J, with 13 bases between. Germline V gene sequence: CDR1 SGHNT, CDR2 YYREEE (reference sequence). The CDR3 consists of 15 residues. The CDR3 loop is CASSLDSGHVYEQYF. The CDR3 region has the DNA TGTGCCAGCAGCTTGGATTCGGGACACGTCTACGAGCAGTACTTC.

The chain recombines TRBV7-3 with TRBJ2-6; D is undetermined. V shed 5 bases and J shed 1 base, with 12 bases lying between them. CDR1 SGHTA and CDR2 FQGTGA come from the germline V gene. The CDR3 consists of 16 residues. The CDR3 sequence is CASSHPPQSGANVLTF. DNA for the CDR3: TGTGCCAGCAGCCACCCCCCGCAGTCTGGGGCCAACGTCCTGACTTTC. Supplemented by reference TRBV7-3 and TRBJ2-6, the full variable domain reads GAGVSQTPSNKVTEKGKYVELRCDPISGHTALYWYRQSLGQGPEFLIYFQGTGAADDSGLPNDRFFAVRPEGSVSTLKIQRTERGDSAVYLCASSHPPQSGANVLTFGAGSRLTVL.

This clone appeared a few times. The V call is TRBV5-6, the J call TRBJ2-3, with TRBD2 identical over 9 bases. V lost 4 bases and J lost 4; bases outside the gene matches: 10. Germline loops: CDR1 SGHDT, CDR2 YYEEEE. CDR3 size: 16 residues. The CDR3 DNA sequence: TGTGCCAGCAGCCCTATGTTTAGCGGGAGACCAGATACGCAGTATTTT. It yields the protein CASSPMFSGRPDTQYF.

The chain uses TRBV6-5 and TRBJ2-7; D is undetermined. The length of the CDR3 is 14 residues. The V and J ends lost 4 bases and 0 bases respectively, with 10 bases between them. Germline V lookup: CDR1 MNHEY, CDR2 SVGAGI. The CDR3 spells CASSSGAPSYEQYF. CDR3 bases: TGTGCCAGCAGTTCCGGAGCGCCCTCCTACGAGCAGTACTTC.

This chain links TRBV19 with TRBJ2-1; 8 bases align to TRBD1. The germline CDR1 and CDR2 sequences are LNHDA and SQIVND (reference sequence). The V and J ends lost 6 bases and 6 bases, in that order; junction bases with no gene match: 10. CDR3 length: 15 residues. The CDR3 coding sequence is TGTGCCAGTAGCCGGACAGGGATGACCGCCAATGAGCAGTTCTTC. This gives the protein CASSRTGMTANEQFF.

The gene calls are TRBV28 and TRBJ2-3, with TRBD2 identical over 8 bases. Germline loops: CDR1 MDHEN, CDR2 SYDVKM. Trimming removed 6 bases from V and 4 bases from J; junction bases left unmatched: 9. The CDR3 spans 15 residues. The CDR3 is CASSIGGRLSDTQYF. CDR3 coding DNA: TGTGCCAGCAGCATTGGCGGGAGGCTCTCAGATACGCAGTATTTT.

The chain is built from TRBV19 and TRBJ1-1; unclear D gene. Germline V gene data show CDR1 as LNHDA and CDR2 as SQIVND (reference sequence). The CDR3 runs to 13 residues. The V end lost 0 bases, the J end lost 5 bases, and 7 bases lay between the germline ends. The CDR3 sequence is CASSIDRVTEAFF. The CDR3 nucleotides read TGTGCCAGTAGTATAGATCGAGTAACTGAAGCTTTCTTT.

This chain's CDR3 is CASSPRLREPDTQYF. The CDR3 DNA is TGTGCCAGCAGCCCCAGGCTCAGGGAACCAGATACGCAGTATTTT. V and J are TRBV7-9 and TRBJ2-3, with D possibly being TRBD1 (5 bases). With 5 bases removed from V and 4 bases from J, the gap between germline ends came to 16 bases. The germline gives CDR1 SEHNR, CDR2 FQNEAQ (reference sequence). The CDR3 loop spans 15 amino acids. The complete variable domain, with remaining parts taken from reference TRBV7-9 and TRBJ2-3, reads DTGVSQNPRHKITKRGQNVTFRCDPISEHNRLYWYRQTLGQGPEFLTYFQNEAQLEKSRLLSDRFSAERPKGSFSTLEIQRTEQGDSAMYLCASSPRLREPDTQYFGPGTRLTVL.

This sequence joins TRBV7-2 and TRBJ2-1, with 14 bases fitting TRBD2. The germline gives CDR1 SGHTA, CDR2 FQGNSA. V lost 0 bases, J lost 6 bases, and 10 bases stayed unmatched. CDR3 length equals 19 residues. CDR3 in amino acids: CASSLASPRTSGRSNEQFF. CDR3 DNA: TGTGCCAGCAGCTTAGCCTCACCTCGGACTAGCGGGAGGAGCAATGAGCAGTTCTTC.

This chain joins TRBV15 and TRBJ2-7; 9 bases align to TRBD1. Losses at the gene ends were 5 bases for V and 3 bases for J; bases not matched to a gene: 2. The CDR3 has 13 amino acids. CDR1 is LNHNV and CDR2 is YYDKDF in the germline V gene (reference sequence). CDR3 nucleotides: TGTGCCACCAGCTTGGGACAGGGCTACGAGCAGTACTTC. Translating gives CATSLGQGYEQYF.

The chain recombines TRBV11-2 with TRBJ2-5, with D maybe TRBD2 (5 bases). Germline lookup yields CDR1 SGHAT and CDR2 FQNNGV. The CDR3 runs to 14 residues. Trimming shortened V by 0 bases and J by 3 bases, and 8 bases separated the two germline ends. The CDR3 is CASSLEPGEETQYF. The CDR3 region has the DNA TGTGCCAGCAGCTTAGAACCCGGGGAAGAGACCCAGTACTTC. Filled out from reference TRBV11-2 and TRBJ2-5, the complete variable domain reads EAGVAQSPRYKIIEKRQSVAFWCNPISGHATLYWYQQILGQGPKLLIQFQNNGVVDDSQLPKDRFSAERLKGVDSTLKIQPAKLEDSAVYLCASSLEPGEETQYFGPGTRLLVL.

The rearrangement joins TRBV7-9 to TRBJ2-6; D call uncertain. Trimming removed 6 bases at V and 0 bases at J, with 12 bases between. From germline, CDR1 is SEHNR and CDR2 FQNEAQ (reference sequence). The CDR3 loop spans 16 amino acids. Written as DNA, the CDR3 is TGTGCCAGCAGTAAACAGACCGTCTCTGGGGCCAACGTCCTGACTTTC. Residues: CASSKQTVSGANVLTF.

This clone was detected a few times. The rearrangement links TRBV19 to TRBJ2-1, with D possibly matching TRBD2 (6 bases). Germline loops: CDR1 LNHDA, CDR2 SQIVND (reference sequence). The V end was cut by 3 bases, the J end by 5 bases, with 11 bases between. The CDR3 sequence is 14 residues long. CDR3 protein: CASSIRDSNNEQFF. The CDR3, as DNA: TGTGCCAGTAGTATCCGGGACTCTAACAATGAGCAGTTCTTC.

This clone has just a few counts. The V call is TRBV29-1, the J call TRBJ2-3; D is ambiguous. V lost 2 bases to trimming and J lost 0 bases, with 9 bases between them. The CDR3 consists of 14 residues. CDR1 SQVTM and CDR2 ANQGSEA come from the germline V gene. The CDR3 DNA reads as TGCAGCGTTGAAAAAACAACCAGCACAGATACGCAGTATTTT. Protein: CSVEKTTSTDTQYF.

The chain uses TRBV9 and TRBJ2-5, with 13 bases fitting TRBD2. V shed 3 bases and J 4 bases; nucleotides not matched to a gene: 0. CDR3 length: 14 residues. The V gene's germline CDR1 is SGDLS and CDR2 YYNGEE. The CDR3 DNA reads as TGTGCCAGCAGCGGGACTAGCGGGAGAGAGACCCAGTACTTC. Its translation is CASSGTSGRETQYF.

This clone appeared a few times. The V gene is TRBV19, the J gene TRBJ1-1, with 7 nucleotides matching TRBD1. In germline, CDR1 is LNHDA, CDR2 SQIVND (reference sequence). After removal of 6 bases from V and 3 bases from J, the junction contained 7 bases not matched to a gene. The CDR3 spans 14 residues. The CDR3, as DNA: TGTGCCAGTAGGAGCAGGGGGTTGGACACTGAAGCTTTCTTT. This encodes CASRSRGLDTEAFF.

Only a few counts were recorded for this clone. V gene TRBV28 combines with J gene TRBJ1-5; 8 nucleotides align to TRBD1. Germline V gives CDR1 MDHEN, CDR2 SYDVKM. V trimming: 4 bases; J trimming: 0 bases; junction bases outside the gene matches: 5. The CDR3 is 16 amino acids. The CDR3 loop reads CASSSSGGYSNQPQHF. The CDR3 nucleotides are TGTGCCAGCAGTTCATCAGGGGGCTATAGCAATCAGCCCCAGCATTTT. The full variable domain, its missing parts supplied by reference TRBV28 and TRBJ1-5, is DVKVTQSSRYLVKRTGEKVFLECVQDMDHENMFWYRQDPGLGLRLIYFSYDVKMKEKGDIPEGYSVSREKKERFSLILESASTNQTSMYLCASSSSGGYSNQPQHFGDGTRLSIL.

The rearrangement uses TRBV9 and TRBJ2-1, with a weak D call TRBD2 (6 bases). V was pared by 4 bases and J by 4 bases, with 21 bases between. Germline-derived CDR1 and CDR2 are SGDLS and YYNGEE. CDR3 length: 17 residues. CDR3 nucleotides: TGTGCCAGCAGCCCAGGGATCGGGACTTTGAAATACAATGAGCAGTTCTTC. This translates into CASSPGIGTLKYNEQFF.

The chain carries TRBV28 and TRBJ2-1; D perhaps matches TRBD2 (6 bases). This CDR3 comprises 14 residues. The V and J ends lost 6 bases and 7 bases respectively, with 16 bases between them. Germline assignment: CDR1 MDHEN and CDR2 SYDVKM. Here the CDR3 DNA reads TGTGCCAGCAGGGGCGGGGCAGAGAAGAATGAGCAGTTCTTC. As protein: CASRGGAEKNEQFF.

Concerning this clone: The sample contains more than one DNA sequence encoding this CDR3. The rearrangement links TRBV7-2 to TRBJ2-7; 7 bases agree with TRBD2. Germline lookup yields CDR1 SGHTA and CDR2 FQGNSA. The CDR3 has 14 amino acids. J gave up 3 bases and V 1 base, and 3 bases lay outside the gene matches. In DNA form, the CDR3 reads TGTGCCAGCAGCTTAGTTGCTAGCGGCTACGAGCAGTACTTC. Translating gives CASSLVASGYEQYF.

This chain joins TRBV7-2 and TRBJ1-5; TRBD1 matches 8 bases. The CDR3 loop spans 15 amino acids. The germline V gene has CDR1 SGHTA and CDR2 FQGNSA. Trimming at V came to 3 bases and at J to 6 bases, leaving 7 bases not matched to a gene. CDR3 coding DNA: TGTGCCAGCAGCTTGACAGGGGAGTGGAGTCAGCCCCAGCATTTT. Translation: CASSLTGEWSQPQHF.